This T cell receptor (beta chain) was documented in a study of cytomegalovirus exposure and HLA in healthy donors. On this clone: Its specificity is not known.

PCR used 60 Vbeta primers and 13 Jbeta primers. Sequencing was performed with immunoSEQ multiplex PCR; in TCRdb, only in-frame clones are kept and a portion is missing. The table includes about 82,000 clones, less than 85% detected once. CDR3 length: 16 residues. Germline V gene lookup returns CDR1 MNHEY and CDR2 SVGAGI. Study-level findings and limits: TCR beta sequences reportedly predicted most subjects' HLA-A and HLA-B alleles accurately. The authors assumed roughly uniform sequencing depth across donors for presence/absence analyses.

The sequencing input was PBMCs. This clonotype was obtained from a human donor in good health. This chain connects TRBV6-5 to TRBJ2-5; 14 bases align to TRBD2. The DNA matches TRBJ2-7 better at its end, which makes the J call doubtful. The CDR3 DNA reads TGTGCCAGCAGTTACCGCGGGACTAGCGGGGGTTACGAGCAGTACTTC. Its protein is CASSYRGTSGGYEQYF.